This entry features one T cell receptor (beta chain) sequence. Its matching antigen is unknown. Reverse transcribing all isolated RNA meant expressed TCRB transcripts were sequenced. Assay: immunoSEQ multiplex PCR; the TCRdb copy retains only in-frame clones and omits some. The sample has about 140,000 clones, 9.5% to 10% seen once; the top ten hold 0.65%. These data are taken from a study of beta chain features in type 1 diabetes. Overall study findings and caveats: A closer apparent resemblance between naive, central memory and Treg TCRB repertoires was seen in patients than in healthy donors.

V was pared by 4 bases and J by 0 bases, with 12 bases between. This CDR3 contains 15 residues. Looked up from germline, CDR1 is MNHNY and CDR2 is SVGAGI (reference sequence). Every single donor gave one heparinised blood draw, and these averaged around 110 mL. CD45RO/CCR7/CD25/CD127/CD95/CD27 sorting isolated CD4+ naive, central memory, regulatory and stem cell-like memory cells. The origin of this receptor is a woman in her thirties or forties in good health. The sequenced sample was central memory CD4+ T cells from blood. The chain recombines TRBV6-6 with TRBJ1-2; no clear D. CDR3 amino acids: CASSLKTGPNYGYTF. The CDR3 nucleotides are TGTGCCAGCAGTTTAAAGACTGGCCCTAACTATGGCTACACCTTC.